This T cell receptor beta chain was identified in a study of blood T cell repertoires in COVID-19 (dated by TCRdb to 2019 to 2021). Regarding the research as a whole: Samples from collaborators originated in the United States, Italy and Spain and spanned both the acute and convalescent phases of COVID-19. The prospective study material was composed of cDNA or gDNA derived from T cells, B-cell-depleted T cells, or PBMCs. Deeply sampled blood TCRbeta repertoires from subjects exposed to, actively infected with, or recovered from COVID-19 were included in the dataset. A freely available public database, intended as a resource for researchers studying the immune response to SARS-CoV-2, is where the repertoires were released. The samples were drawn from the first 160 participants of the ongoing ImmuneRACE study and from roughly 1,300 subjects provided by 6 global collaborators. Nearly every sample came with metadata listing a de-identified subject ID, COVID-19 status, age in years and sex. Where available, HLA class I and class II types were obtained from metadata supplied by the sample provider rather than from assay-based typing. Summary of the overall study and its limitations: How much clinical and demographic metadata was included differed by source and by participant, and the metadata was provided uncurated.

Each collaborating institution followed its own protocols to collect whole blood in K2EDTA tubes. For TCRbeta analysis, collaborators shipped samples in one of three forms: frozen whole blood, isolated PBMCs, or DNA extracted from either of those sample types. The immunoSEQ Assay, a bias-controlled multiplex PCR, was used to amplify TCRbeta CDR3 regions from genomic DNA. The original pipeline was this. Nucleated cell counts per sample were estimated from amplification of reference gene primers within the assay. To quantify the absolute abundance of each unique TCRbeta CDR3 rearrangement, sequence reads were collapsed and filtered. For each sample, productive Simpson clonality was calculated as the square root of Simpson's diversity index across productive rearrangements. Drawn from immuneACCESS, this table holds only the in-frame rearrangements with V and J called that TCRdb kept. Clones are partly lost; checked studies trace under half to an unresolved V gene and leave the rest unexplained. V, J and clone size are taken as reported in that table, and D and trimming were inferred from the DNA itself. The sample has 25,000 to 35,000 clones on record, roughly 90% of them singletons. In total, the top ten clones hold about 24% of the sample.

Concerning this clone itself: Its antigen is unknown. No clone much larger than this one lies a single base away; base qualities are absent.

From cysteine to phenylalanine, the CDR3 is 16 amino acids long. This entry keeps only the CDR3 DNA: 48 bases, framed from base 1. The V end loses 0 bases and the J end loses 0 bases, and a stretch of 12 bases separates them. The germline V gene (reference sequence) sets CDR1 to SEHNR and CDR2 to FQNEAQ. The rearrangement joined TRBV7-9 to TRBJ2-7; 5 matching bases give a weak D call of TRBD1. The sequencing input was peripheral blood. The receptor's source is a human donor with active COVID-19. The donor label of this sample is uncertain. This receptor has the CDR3 CASSLAQGSASYEQYF. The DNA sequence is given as TGTGCCAGCAGCTTAGCGCAGGGTTCGGCCTCCTACGAGCAGTACTTC.